Listed here are 17 T cell receptor beta chains from one sample, sequenced in a study of T cells in Graves' hyperthyroidism and ophthalmopathy. There were TCR beta CDR3 regions amplified from RNA transcripts. A first-round RT-PCR of the TCR CDR3 used the HTBI primer set. MiXCR was run by TCRdb on the multiplex PCR reads, yielding one entry per CDR3 protein. The data show about 720,000 distinct CDR3 sequences, roughly 20% seen once. Sequencing was performed on blood. The receptors originated from a woman aged 45 to 65 with Graves' hyperthyroidism that later progressed to Graves' ophthalmopathy.

The chain carries TRBV4-2 and TRBJ1-6; D is undetermined. Between the trimmed V and J ends, which lost 0 bases and 8 bases, there was a span of 5 bases. This CDR3 has 13 amino acids. Germline V CDR1 and CDR2: LGHNA, YNFKEQ. CDR3 protein: CASSQDADSPLHF. The CDR3 nucleotides read TGTGCCAGCAGCCAAGATGCGGATTCACCCCTCCACTTT.

The count of this clonotype is one. This clone may be a read error of a much larger clone one base away. V usage is TRBV10-3 and J usage is TRBJ2-5, with 8 bases matching TRBD1. The J segment lost 4 bases and the V segment lost 5 bases, leaving 15 bases of the junction unmatched. Germline-derived CDR1 and CDR2 are ENHRY and SYGVKD. The CDR3 has 17 residues. The DNA of the CDR3 is TGTGCCATCAGTACACTCCCGGGACAGGTTTACGGAGAGACCCAGTACTTC. Its translation: CAISTLPGQVYGETQYF.

This clonotype was seen many times. The gene calls are TRBV7-9 and TRBJ2-7; D possibly uses TRBD1 or TRBD2 (5 bases each). The V and J ends lost 4 bases and 2 bases respectively, with 18 bases between them. The CDR3 spans 16 residues. The V gene's germline CDR1 is SEHNR and CDR2 FQNEAQ (reference sequence). The CDR3 region has the DNA TGTGCCAGCAGCTCTTATGGGGGAACAGGAACCTACGAGCAGTACTTC. Its translation is CASSSYGGTGTYEQYF.

The chain employs TRBV4-1 and TRBJ2-3, with 7 bases fitting TRBD2. V was pared by 4 bases and J by 10 bases, with 5 bases of the junction left unmatched. Germline CDR1 reads MGHRA; CDR2 reads YSYEKL. The CDR3 spans 12 residues. The CDR3 region is CASSPRDYPQYF. Here the CDR3 DNA reads TGCGCCAGCAGCCCCCGGGACTATCCGCAGTATTTT.

This clonotype was seen ten or more times. The rearrangement uses TRBV10-3 and TRBJ1-2; 10 bases align to TRBD1. V lost 7 bases to trimming and J lost 8 bases; unmatched junction nucleotides: 10. Germline loops: CDR1 ENHRY, CDR2 SYGVKD. CDR3 size: 14 residues. The CDR3 spells CAINSGTGEGGYTF. The CDR3 nucleotides read TGTGCCATCAACTCCGGGACAGGGGAGGGCGGCTACACCTTC.

The chain recombines TRBV16 with TRBJ1-5; TRBD1 might be the D (5 bases). The V gene's germline CDR1 is KGHSY and CDR2 FQNENV. This CDR3 has 15 amino acids. V was trimmed by 3 bases and J by 2 bases, leaving 11 bases between them. The CDR3: CASSQLGRRNQPQHF. In DNA, the CDR3 is TGTGCCAGCAGCCAGCTGGGACGGCGCAATCAGCCCCAGCATTTT.

The chain couples TRBV29-1 to TRBJ1-1; D might be TRBD1 (6 bases). CDR1 and CDR2 from the germline V gene are SQVTM and ANQGSEA. This CDR3 has 12 residues. The V and J ends lost 4 bases and 4 bases respectively, with 10 bases between them. The CDR3 DNA is TGCAGCGTTGGACCACAGGGCACTGAAGCTTTCTTT. Translating it yields CSVGPQGTEAFF.

The chain joins TRBV9 to TRBJ2-1; D gene ambiguous. This CDR3 region has 13 residues. The germline V gene encodes CDR1 SGDLS and CDR2 YYNGEE. Between the trimmed V and J ends, which lost 0 bases and 9 bases, there was a span of 10 bases. In DNA, the CDR3 is TGTGCCAGCAGCGTAGCTAGAGGTGCTGAGCAGTTCTTC. Its protein is CASSVARGAEQFF. Variable domain in full (rest from reference TRBV9 and TRBJ2-1): DSGVTQTPKHLITATGQRVTLRCSPRSGDLSVYWYQQSLDQGLQFLIQYYNGEERAKGNILERFSAQQFPDLHSELNLSSLELGDSALYFCASSVARGAEQFFGPGTRLTVL.

Many counts were recorded for this clonotype. The chain uses TRBV20-1 and TRBJ2-1; possible D gene TRBD2, 5 bases. V shed 3 bases and J shed 8 bases, with 8 bases lying between them. Germline V gene lookup returns CDR1 DFQATT and CDR2 SNEGSKA (reference sequence). The CDR3 is 11 residues long. The CDR3 loop reads CSASREDEQFF. The CDR3 coding sequence is TGCAGTGCTAGCCGGGAAGATGAGCAGTTCTTC.

The chain is built from TRBV27 and TRBJ2-6, with D possibly matching TRBD1 (6 bases). Per germline, CDR1 MNHEY and CDR2 SMNVEV (reference sequence). V lost 5 bases and J lost 0, with 14 bases in between. The CDR3 has 17 amino acids. The CDR3 DNA is TGTGCCAGCAGTCTCTACAGGGTTAGCTCTGGGGCCAACGTCCTGACTTTC. This codes for CASSLYRVSSGANVLTF.

This clonotype was observed a handful of times. The rearrangement uses TRBV2 and TRBJ1-2, with 7 bases fitting TRBD1. From germline, CDR1 is SNHLY and CDR2 FYNNEI. CDR3 length: 16 residues. V was clipped by 8 bases and J by 3 bases; unmatched bases: 15. Written as DNA, the CDR3 is TGTGCCAGCGGAGCGCCCGGGACAGAGAGCGACTATGGCTACACCTTC. Translating it yields CASGAPGTESDYGYTF. Full variable domain (missing parts from reference TRBV2 and TRBJ1-2): EPEVTQTPSHQVTQMGQEVILRCVPISNHLYFYWYRQILGQKVEFLVSFYNNEISEKSEIFDDQFSVERPDGSNFTLKIRSTKLEDSAMYFCASGAPGTESDYGYTFGSGTRLTVV.

This clonotype has at least ten counts. J is TRBJ1-1 and V is TRBV12-3 or TRBV12-4, with D possibly being TRBD1 (5 bases). V shed 1 base and J shed 6 bases, with 6 bases lying between them. The length of the CDR3 is 12 residues. The CDR3 spells CASSLGDAEAFF. The CDR3 DNA is TGTGCCAGCAGTTTAGGGGACGCTGAAGCTTTCTTT.

Only a few counts were recorded for this clonotype. Compared with germline, one end of the junction differs, possibly owing to a read error. The chain links TRBV29-1 to TRBJ2-7; tentatively, D is TRBD2 (7 bases). Germline V gene lookup returns CDR1 SQVTM and CDR2 ANQGSEA. This CDR3 is built from 15 residues. The CDR3 region has the DNA TGCAGCGTTGAGAGGGCGGGGGCTTCCTCCTATGAGCAGTACTTC. Its protein is CSVERAGASSYEQYF.

In this sample, this clonotype turned up a few times. This chain links TRBV2 with TRBJ1-5; D is possibly TRBD1 (6 bases). Looked up from germline, CDR1 is SNHLY and CDR2 is FYNNEI. The CDR3 is made up of 18 amino acids. The germline V and J ends were trimmed by 6 bases and 0 bases, with 21 bases remaining between them. Here the CDR3 DNA reads TGTGCCAGCAGCGCCACAGGGCCCCGTACCCTTAGCAATCAGCCCCAGCATTTT. This gives the protein CASSATGPRTLSNQPQHF.

This clonotype was seen at least ten times. V gene TRBV18 combines with J gene TRBJ2-7; D is unclear. V was cut by 8 bases and J by 3 bases, with 17 bases left in between. This CDR3 comprises 14 residues. Germline CDR1 and CDR2: KGHSH and LQKENI. CDR3 DNA: TGTGCCAGCCGCGCGGCTGGGCGGAACTACGAGCAGTACTTC. Translating gives CASRAAGRNYEQYF.

The chain recombines TRBV7-3 with TRBJ2-5; perhaps D is TRBD1 or TRBD2 (5 bases each). The CDR3 spans 16 residues. V lost 2 bases to trimming and J lost 4 bases, with 17 bases between them. The V gene's germline CDR1 is SGHTA and CDR2 FQGTGA. The CDR3 DNA sequence: TGTGCCAGCAGCTTACAGGGCCTCGTAGAGGGAGAGACCCAGTACTTC. It yields the protein CASSLQGLVEGETQYF. Using reference TRBV7-3 and TRBJ2-5 for the parts outside the CDR3, the full variable domain is GAGVSQTPSNKVTEKGKYVELRCDPISGHTALYWYRQSLGQGPEFLIYFQGTGAADDSGLPNDRFFAVRPEGSVSTLKIQRTERGDSAVYLCASSLQGLVEGETQYFGPGTRLLVL.

The rearrangement uses TRBV6-2 or TRBV6-3 and TRBJ1-2, with D unresolved. CDR1 and CDR2 (germline): MNHEY, SVGEGT. Trimming took 10 bases from V and 0 from J, leaving 12 bases between them. The CDR3 length is 13 residues. CDR3 sequence: CATSFRANYGYTF. The CDR3 bases are TGTGCCACCTCCTTCAGAGCTAACTATGGCTACACCTTC.